The source of this TCR beta chain is a study of shared clonotypes between healthy human individuals. General study findings and limits: In this cohort, only blood was sampled, and tissue repertoires likely differ.

CDR3 length: 15 residues. Germline V CDR1 and CDR2: ENHRY, SYGVKD. Trimming pared 6 bases from V and 0 bases from J, leaving 15 bases between. Into CD45RA+ naive and CD45RA-negative memory subsets, the CD4+ cells were split. Repertoires were generated with immunoSEQ multiplex PCR, while TCRdb's copy carries only in-frame clones and drops some. The repertoire consists of around 2,000,000 clones, with 85% to 95% occurring once and the leading ten covering 0.13%. A single count supports this clone. Its antigen remains unknown. Sequenced sample: naive CD4+ T cells sorted from blood. Subset defined: CD45RA+ positively selected. This receptor was obtained from a man between 18 and 35 years old in good health. This rearrangement joins TRBV10-3 to TRBJ2-7; tentatively, D is TRBD2 (6 bases). The CDR3 loop is CAISLGVGSSYEQYF. The CDR3 DNA reads TGTGCCATCAGCCTTGGTGTCGGGAGCTCCTACGAGCAGTACTTC.